These T cell receptor beta chains were read from a single sample in a study of blood T cell repertoires in COVID-19. Sequencing was performed with immunoSEQ multiplex PCR; in TCRdb, only in-frame clones are kept and a portion is missing. The sample lists approximately 300,000 clones; roughly 90% were seen once. Source material: peripheral blood. These receptors originate from a man between 18 and 35 years old who had recovered from COVID-19. Each CDR3 is given with its conserved first and last residue. Fields, in order: CDR3 DNA, CDR3 protein, J gene, D gene, clone size, V gene. D genes are given only for firm matches. Part of the rows lack a size; the others show once, few, many or a class for expanded clones.

TGTGCCAGCAGCTACACACCCACCGGGGAGCTGTTTTTT,CASSYTPTGELFF,TRBJ2-2,NA,NA,TRBV7-3
TGTGCCAGCAGTTTGTTCTCTGAAGCTTTCTTT,CASSLFSEAFF,TRBJ1-1,NA,NA,TRBV12-3/TRBV12-4
TGCGCCAGCAGCTGGACGGGACTAGCGGGGGGAGAGCAGTTCTTC,CASSWTGLAGGEQFF,TRBJ2-1,TRBD2,NA,TRBV5-1
TGCAGCGTTGAAGACAGTTCCCGAGGGAACACCATATATTTT,CSVEDSSRGNTIYF,TRBJ1-3,NA,NA,TRBV29-1
TGTGCCAGCAGTGCTGCGGCGACAGATACGCAGTATTTT,CASSAAATDTQYF,TRBJ2-3,NA,NA,TRBV6-4
TGTGCCAGCAGCCCCGGGACTAGCACAGATACGCAGTATTTT,CASSPGTSTDTQYF,TRBJ2-3,NA,NA,TRBV3-1/TRBV3-2
TGCGCCAGCAGCCAAGATAATCCCGCGTCAGGGATGGATGAAAAACTGTTTTTT,CASSQDNPASGMDEKLFF,TRBJ1-4,NA,NA,TRBV4-3
TGTGCCAGCAGCCAAGATAGCGGGAGCTCCTACGAGCAGTACTTC,CASSQDSGSSYEQYF,TRBJ2-7,TRBD2,NA,TRBV3-1/TRBV3-2
TGTGCCAGCAGTTGGACAGGGATGGCAGGGGCCAACGTCCTGACTTTC,CASSWTGMAGANVLTF,TRBJ2-6,TRBD1,NA,TRBV27
TGTGCCAGCAGCGTAGGCCAGGGCGGCTACACCTTC,CASSVGQGGYTF,TRBJ1-2,NA,once,TRBV9
TGTGCCAGCAGCCAGGGGGGACTAGCGAGCTACGAGCAGTACTTC,CASSQGGLASYEQYF,TRBJ2-7,TRBD2,NA,TRBV4-2
TGTGCCAGCAGTTACGAGATCGTCCGCTCACCCCTCCACTTT,CASSYEIVRSPLHF,TRBJ1-6,NA,NA,TRBV6-5
TGTGCCAGCAGTTTACCGAGCGGGGAGCTGTTTTTT,CASSLPSGELFF,TRBJ2-2,NA,NA,TRBV27
TGTGCCAGCAGCGTTGGACTAGCGGGAAGTGAGCAGTACTTC,CASSVGLAGSEQYF,TRBJ2-7,TRBD2,NA,TRBV9
TGCGCCAGCAGCCGGGGACTAGTGTCCGCCGGGGAGCTGTTTTTT,CASSRGLVSAGELFF,TRBJ2-2,TRBD2,NA,TRBV4-3
TGTGCCAGCAGCTCATCCGGGACTAGCGGCTACAATGAGCAGTTCTTC,CASSSSGTSGYNEQFF,TRBJ2-1,TRBD2,NA,TRBV7-3
TGTGCCAGTAGTAGACCCACTCGGGCTGGAAACACCATATATTTT,CASSRPTRAGNTIYF,TRBJ1-3,NA,NA,TRBV19
TGTGCCAGCAGCGTAGGGACAGGGATTGGCGAGCAGTACTTC,CASSVGTGIGEQYF,TRBJ2-7,TRBD1,NA,TRBV9
TGTGCCAGCAGCTTAGCGGAGACGGAGGATGGCTACACCTTC,CASSLAETEDGYTF,TRBJ1-2,NA,NA,TRBV11-1
TGTGCCAGCAGTGAATGGAGGTACCAAGAGACCCAGTACTTC,CASSEWRYQETQYF,TRBJ2-5,NA,NA,TRBV6-1
TGTGCCAGCAGTGGACAGTCTCAGGGCTACACCTTC,CASSGQSQGYTF,TRBJ1-2,NA,NA,TRBV25-1
TGTGCCACCAGTGTCAGGGGGGAGGGCTACACCTTC,CATSVRGEGYTF,TRBJ1-2,TRBD1,NA,TRBV24-1
TGTGCCACCAGCGGACAGGGTGGCTATTCACCCCTCCACTTT,CATSGQGGYSPLHF,TRBJ1-6,TRBD1,NA,TRBV15
TGTGCCAGCAGTTTACGGACAGGGCGCACCGGGGAGCTGTTTTTT,CASSLRTGRTGELFF,TRBJ2-2,TRBD1,NA,TRBV27
TGTGCCACCAGCAGAGATCCCCGGGGGGAAGGGGAGCAGTACTTC,CATSRDPRGEGEQYF,TRBJ2-7,TRBD2,once,TRBV15
TGTGCCAGCAGCTTGTCGCAGGGGTTCACTGAAGCTTTCTTT,CASSLSQGFTEAFF,TRBJ1-1,NA,NA,TRBV5-4
TGCGCCAGCAGCCCTGGAGACCGATTTAACACCGGGGAGCTGTTTTTT,CASSPGDRFNTGELFF,TRBJ2-2,NA,NA,TRBV5-1
TGTGCCAGCTCACCGCAGTTTTATAATTCACCCCTCCACTTT,CASSPQFYNSPLHF,TRBJ1-6,NA,NA,TRBV18
TGCAGCGTCGCCGACAACACAGATACGCAGTATTTT,CSVADNTDTQYF,TRBJ2-3,NA,NA,TRBV29-1
TGTGCCAGCAGTTATACGCAGGGGGTTTGGGAGCAGTTCTTC,CASSYTQGVWEQFF,TRBJ2-1,TRBD1,NA,TRBV6-2/TRBV6-3
TGTGCCAGCAGCTTAGCCGGGACAGCGGACACCGGGGAGCTGTTTTTT,CASSLAGTADTGELFF,TRBJ2-2,TRBD1,NA,TRBV7-6
TGTGCCTGTTCGGGACTAGCGGAATCCACAGATACGCAGTATTTT,CACSGLAESTDTQYF,TRBJ2-3,TRBD2,NA,TRBV30
TGTGCCAGCATGGCAGGGGGCCACACCGGGGAGCTGTTTTTT,CASMAGGHTGELFF,TRBJ2-2,TRBD1,NA,TRBV2
TGTGCCAGCAGCTTCCATCCGGGGTCGGATACGCAGTATTTT,CASSFHPGSDTQYF,TRBJ2-3,NA,NA,TRBV5-4
TGTGCCAGCAGCACTTCGGGACAGGGAGAATCACCCCTCCACTTT,CASSTSGQGESPLHF,TRBJ1-6,TRBD1,NA,TRBV9
TGTGCCAGCAGCGCCGATTACACCCCGCAGTTCTTC,CASSADYTPQFF,TRBJ2-1,NA,NA,TRBV9
TGTGCCAGTATCGCGACCGGGACAGCTTACAATGAGCAGTTCTTC,CASIATGTAYNEQFF,TRBJ2-1,TRBD1,NA,TRBV19
TGTGCCAGCAGCTTAAGCCCTACCCAGGGTGAGAAACTGTTTTTT,CASSLSPTQGEKLFF,TRBJ1-4,NA,NA,TRBV7-3
TGCGCCAGCACCAGGGACAGTTCCTACGAGCAATACTTC,CASTRDSSYEQYF,TRBJ2-7,TRBD1,NA,TRBV5-1
TGTGCCAGCAGCCCGCCGCAGGGCCCCGACACTGAAGCTTTCTTT,CASSPPQGPDTEAFF,TRBJ1-1,NA,NA,TRBV7-9
TGTGCCAGCAGCCAATCGGCAGAAACAGGGGGCTACACCTTC,CASSQSAETGGYTF,TRBJ1-2,NA,NA,TRBV16
TGTGCCAGCTCACCGGGGGGTGATAATTCACCCCTCCACTTT,CASSPGGDNSPLHF,TRBJ1-6,NA,NA,TRBV18
TGTGCCAGCAGCCCCGGACAAGGGATTTACAACTATGGCTACACCTTC,CASSPGQGIYNYGYTF,TRBJ1-2,NA,NA,TRBV7-6
TGTGCCAGCAGCCACCGGGACAGGGATGAAACTAATGAAAAACTGTTTTTT,CASSHRDRDETNEKLFF,TRBJ1-4,TRBD1,NA,TRBV3-1/TRBV3-2
TGTGCCAGCAGTCTCAGGGGAACTCCGAACACTGAAGCTTTCTTT,CASSLRGTPNTEAFF,TRBJ1-1,NA,NA,TRBV6-6
TGTGCCAGCAGTTACCCCGAAAGAGATTCACCCCTCCACTTT,CASSYPERDSPLHF,TRBJ1-6,NA,once,TRBV6-6
TGTGCCAGCAGCTTGGAGGCGACTAGCGGGAGTATAGATACGCAGTATTTT,CASSLEATSGSIDTQYF,TRBJ2-3,TRBD2,NA,TRBV5-8
TGTGCCAGTAGGCTGAGGGGGGGCCAACTTCTTTATGGCTACACCTTC,CASRLRGGQLLYGYTF,TRBJ1-2,NA,NA,TRBV19
TGTGCCAGCAGTAACACAGGGGCAGGGGGCTACACCTTC,CASSNTGAGGYTF,TRBJ1-2,TRBD1,once,TRBV2
TGTGCCAGCAGCTTAGCAGCGGCGGGAAACGAGCAGTACTTC,CASSLAAAGNEQYF,TRBJ2-7,NA,NA,TRBV7-9
TGTGCCAGCAGTTCGACAGGGGGAGAGCAGTACTTC,CASSSTGGEQYF,TRBJ2-7,TRBD1,NA,TRBV6-5
TGTGCCAGCAGTTTTTTATTTTTTAATGAGCAGTTCTTC,CASSFLFFNEQFF,TRBJ2-1,NA,NA,TRBV12-3/TRBV12-4
TGCGCCAGCAGCCCGACTAGCGTCCACGAGCAGTACTTC,CASSPTSVHEQYF,TRBJ2-7,TRBD2,NA,TRBV5-1
TGTGCCAGCAGGCCGACTAGCTCGGGTGAGCAGTTCTTC,CASRPTSSGEQFF,TRBJ2-1,TRBD2,few,TRBV27